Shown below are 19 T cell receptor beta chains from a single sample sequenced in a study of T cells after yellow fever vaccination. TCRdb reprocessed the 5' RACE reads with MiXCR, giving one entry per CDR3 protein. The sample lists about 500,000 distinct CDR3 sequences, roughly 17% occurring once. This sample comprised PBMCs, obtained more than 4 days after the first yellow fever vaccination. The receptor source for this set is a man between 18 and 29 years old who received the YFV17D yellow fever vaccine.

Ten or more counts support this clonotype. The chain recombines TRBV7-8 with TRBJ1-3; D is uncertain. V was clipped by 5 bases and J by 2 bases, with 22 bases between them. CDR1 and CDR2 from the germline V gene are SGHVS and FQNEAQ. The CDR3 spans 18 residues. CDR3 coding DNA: TGTGCCAGCAGCCCTGTACTGCGCAGTCTAGGCGCTGGAAACACCATATATTTT. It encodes CASSPVLRSLGAGNTIYF.

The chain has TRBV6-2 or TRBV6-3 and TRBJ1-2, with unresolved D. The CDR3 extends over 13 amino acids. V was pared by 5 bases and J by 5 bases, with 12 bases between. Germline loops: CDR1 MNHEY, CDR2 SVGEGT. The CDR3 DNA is TGTGCCAGCAGTAAAGGTCCGGGGTATGGCTACACCTTC. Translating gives CASSKGPGYGYTF.

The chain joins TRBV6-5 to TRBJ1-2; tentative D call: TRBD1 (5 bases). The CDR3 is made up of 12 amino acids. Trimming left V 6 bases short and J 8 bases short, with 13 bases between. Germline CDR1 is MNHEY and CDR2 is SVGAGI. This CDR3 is CASSPLSGGYTF. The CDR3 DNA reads TGTGCCAGCAGCCCCCTTTCAGGGGGCTACACCTTC.

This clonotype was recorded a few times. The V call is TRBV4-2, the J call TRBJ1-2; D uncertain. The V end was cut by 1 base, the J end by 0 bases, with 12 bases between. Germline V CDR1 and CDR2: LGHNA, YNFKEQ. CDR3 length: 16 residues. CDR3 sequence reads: CASSQGNAGANYGYTF. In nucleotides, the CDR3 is TGTGCCAGCAGCCAAGGAAACGCAGGAGCTAACTATGGCTACACCTTC.

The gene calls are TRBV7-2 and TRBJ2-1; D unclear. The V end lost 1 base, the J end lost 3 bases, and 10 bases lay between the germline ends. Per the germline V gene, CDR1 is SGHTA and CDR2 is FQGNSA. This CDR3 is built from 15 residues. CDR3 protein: CASSLDGRNYNEQFF. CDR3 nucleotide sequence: TGTGCCAGCAGCTTAGACGGCAGAAACTACAATGAGCAGTTCTTC.

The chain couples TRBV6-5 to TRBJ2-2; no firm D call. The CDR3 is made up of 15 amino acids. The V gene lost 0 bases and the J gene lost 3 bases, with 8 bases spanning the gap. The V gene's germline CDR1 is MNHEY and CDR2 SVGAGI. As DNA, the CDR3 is TGTGCCAGCAGTTACTCGGCAACGTACACCGGGGAGCTGTTTTTT. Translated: CASSYSATYTGELFF.

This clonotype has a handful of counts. The CDR3 sequence: CSVPTGTGSINYGYTF. DNA of the CDR3: TGCAGCGTTCCCACCGGGACAGGGTCCATCAACTATGGCTACACCTTC. This rearrangement joins TRBV29-1 to TRBJ1-2; 9 positions match TRBD1. CDR1 SQVTM and CDR2 ANQGSEA come from the germline V gene. The CDR3 is 16 amino acids. Trimming at V came to 5 bases and at J to 2 bases, leaving 12 bases not matched to a gene.

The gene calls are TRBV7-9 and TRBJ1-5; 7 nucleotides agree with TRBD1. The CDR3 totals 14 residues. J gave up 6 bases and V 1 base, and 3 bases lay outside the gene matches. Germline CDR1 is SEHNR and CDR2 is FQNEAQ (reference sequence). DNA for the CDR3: TGTGCCAGCAGCTTAGAGGGGGCGGGTCAGCCCCAGCATTTT. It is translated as CASSLEGAGQPQHF.

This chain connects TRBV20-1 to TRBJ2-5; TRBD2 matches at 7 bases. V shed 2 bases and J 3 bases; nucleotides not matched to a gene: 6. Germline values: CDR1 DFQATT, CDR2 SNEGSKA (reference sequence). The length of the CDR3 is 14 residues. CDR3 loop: CSARSREIEETQYF. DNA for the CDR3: TGCAGTGCTAGATCGCGGGAGATCGAAGAGACCCAGTACTTC.

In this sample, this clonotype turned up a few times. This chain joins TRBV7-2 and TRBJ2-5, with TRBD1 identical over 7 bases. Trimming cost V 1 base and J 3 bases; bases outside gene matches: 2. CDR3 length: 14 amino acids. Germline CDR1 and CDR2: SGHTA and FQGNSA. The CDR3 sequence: CASSLGGTEETQYF. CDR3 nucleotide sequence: TGTGCCAGCAGCTTAGGTGGGACAGAAGAGACCCAGTACTTC.

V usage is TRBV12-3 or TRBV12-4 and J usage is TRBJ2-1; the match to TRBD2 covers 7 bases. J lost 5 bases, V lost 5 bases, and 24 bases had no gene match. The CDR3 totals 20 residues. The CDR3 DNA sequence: TGTGCCAGCAGTGGCGGGCCGGGGGGACTTTTCTTATCCCCGAACAATGAGCAGTTCTTC. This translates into CASSGGPGGLFLSPNNEQFF.

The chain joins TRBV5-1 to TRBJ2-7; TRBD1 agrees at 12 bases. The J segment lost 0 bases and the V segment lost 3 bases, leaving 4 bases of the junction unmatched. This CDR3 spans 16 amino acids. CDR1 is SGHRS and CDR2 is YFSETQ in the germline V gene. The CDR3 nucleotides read TGCGCCAGCAGCTGGGGGACAGGGGGCATCTCCTACGAGCAGTACTTC. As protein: CASSWGTGGISYEQYF.

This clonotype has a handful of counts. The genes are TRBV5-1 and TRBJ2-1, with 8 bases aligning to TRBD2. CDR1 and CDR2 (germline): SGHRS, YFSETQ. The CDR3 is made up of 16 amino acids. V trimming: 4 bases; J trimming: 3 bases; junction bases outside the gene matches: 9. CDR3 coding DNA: TGCGCCAGCAGCCTGGCCGGGAGGGGGGACTACAATGAGCAGTTCTTC. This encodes CASSLAGRGDYNEQFF.

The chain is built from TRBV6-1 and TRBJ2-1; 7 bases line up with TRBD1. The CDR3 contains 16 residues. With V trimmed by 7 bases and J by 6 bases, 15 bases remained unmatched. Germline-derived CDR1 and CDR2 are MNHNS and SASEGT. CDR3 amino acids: CASIRKGADMGNEQFF. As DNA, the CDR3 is TGTGCCAGCATCCGAAAGGGGGCTGATATGGGCAATGAGCAGTTCTTC.

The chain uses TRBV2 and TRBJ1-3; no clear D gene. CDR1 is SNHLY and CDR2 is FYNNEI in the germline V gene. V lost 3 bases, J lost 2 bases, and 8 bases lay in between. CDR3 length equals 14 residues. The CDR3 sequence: CASSDSGAGNTIYF. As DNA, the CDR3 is TGTGCCAGCAGTGATTCCGGGGCTGGAAACACCATATATTTT.

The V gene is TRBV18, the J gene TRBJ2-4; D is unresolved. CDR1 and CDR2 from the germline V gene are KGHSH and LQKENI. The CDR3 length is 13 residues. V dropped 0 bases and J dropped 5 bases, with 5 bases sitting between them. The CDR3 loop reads CASSPPVENIQYF. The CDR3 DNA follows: TGTGCCAGCTCACCACCTGTAGAAAACATTCAGTACTTC.

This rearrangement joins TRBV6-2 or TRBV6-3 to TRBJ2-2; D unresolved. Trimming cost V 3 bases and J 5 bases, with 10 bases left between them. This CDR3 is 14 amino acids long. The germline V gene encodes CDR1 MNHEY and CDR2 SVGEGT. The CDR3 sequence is CASSYGVLTGELFF. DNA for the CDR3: TGTGCCAGCAGTTATGGGGTGCTGACCGGGGAGCTGTTTTTT.

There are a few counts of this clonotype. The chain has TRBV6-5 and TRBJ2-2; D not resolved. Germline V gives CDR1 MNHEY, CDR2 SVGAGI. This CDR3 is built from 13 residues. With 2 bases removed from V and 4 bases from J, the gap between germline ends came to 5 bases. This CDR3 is CASSYGVTGELFF. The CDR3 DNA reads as TGTGCCAGCAGTTACGGGGTCACCGGGGAGCTGTTTTTT.

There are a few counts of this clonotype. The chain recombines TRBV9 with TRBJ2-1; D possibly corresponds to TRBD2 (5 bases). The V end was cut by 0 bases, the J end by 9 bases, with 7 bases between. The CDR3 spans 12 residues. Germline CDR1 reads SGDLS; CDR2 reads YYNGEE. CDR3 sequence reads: CASSVAGSEQFF. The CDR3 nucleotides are TGTGCCAGCAGCGTAGCGGGGTCTGAGCAGTTCTTC.